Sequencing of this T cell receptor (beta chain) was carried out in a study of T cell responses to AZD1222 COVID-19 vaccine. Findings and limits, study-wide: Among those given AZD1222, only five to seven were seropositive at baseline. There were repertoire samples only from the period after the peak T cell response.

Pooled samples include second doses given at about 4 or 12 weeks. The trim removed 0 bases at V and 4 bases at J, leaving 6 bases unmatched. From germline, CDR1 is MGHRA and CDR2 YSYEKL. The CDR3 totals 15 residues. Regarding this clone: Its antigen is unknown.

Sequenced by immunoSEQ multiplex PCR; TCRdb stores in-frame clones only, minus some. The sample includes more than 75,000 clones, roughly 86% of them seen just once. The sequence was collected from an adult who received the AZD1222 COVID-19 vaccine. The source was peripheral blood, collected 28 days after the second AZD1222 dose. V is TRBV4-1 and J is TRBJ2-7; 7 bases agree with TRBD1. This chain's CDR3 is CASSQEPGTDYEQYF. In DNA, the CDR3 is TGCGCCAGCAGCCAAGAACCCGGGACAGATTACGAGCAGTACTTC.